This TCR beta chain was retrieved from a study of fetal regulatory T cell absence and autoimmunity. This clone was seen more than once but under ten times. This table comes from immunoSEQ multiplex PCR, and its TCRdb copy is limited to in-frame clones, with some not included. The sample holds 85,000 to 100,000 clones, about two thirds seen once. CDR3 length equals 14 residues. V was trimmed by 6 bases and J by 0 bases, leaving 11 bases between them. Germline CDR1 reads SNHLY; CDR2 reads FYNNEI. The receptor's source is a male donor with IPEX syndrome. The chain combines TRBV2 with TRBJ1-1, with no clear D. Sequencing was carried out using pancreas tissue. The CDR3 loop reads CASRNDLLNTEAFF. CDR3 nucleotides: TGTGCCAGCAGGAACGATTTATTGAACACTGAAGCTTTCTTT.